The 24 T cell receptor beta chains given below trace back to one sample, sequenced in a study of CD4 and CD8 cells across lung adenocarcinoma regions. From the PCR reads, TCRdb called clonotypes with MiXCR, one entry per CDR3 protein. The sample lists about 25,000 distinct CDR3 sequences, under 65% occurring once. Sequencing was carried out using CD4+ T cells from the center of a lung tumor. These receptors originate from a male donor with lung adenocarcinoma. The CD4 and CD8 labels of this study may be unreliable.

A few counts support this clonotype. An end of the junction does not agree with germline; a read error may underlie this. V usage is TRBV27 and J usage is TRBJ2-3; D perhaps matches TRBD1 (6 bases). The CDR3 spans 16 residues. CDR1 and CDR2 (germline): MNHEY, SMNVEV (reference sequence). The CDR3 region has the DNA TGTGCCAGCAGGGCACTTGGCGGCAGGGACAAGGATACCCAGTACTTT. Residues: CASRALGGRDKDTQYF.

This rearrangement joins TRBV7-2 to TRBJ2-5, with 9 bases identical to TRBD2. Germline values: CDR1 SGHTA, CDR2 FQGNSA. The CDR3 covers 16 residues. Losses at the gene ends were 5 bases for V and 2 bases for J; bases not matched to a gene: 9. The CDR3 loop is CASSAFSGGGQETQYF. In DNA, the CDR3 is TGTGCCAGCAGCGCCTTTAGCGGGGGCGGGCAAGAGACCCAGTACTTC. Using reference TRBV7-2 and TRBJ2-5 for the parts outside the CDR3, the full variable domain is GAGVSQSPSNKVTEKGKDVELRCDPISGHTALYWYRQSLGQGLEFLIYFQGNSAPDKSGLPSDRFSAERTGGSVSTLTIQRTQQEDSAVYLCASSAFSGGGQETQYFGPGTRLLVL.

The J gene is TRBJ2-5, the V gene TRBV6-1; D call uncertain. Germline V gene data show CDR1 as MNHNS and CDR2 as SASEGT. There are 13 residues in the CDR3. V dropped 6 bases and J dropped 10 bases, with 18 bases sitting between them. CDR3 nucleotide sequence: TGTGCCAGCAGCTCCCCCGCTCCTATTATCCAGTACTTC. Its translation: CASSSPAPIIQYF.

Details on this clonotype: The junction departs from germline at one end; a sequencing error may be responsible. The chain carries TRBV6-1 and TRBJ2-3; D perhaps matches TRBD1 (5 bases). The CDR3 is 17 residues long. Germline V gene lookup returns CDR1 MNHNS and CDR2 SASEGT. CDR3 region: CASSRGPTGGYTETQYF. Here the CDR3 DNA reads TGTGCCAGCAGTAGGGGCCCCACGGGCGGATACACAGAGACGCAGTATTTT.

The chain combines TRBV7-6 with TRBJ2-1; D unclear. Trimming took off 5 bases at V and 0 bases at J, with 11 bases between the two ends. This CDR3 has 15 residues. CDR1 SGHVS and CDR2 FNYEAQ come from the germline V gene. Here the CDR3 reads CASSELVSSYNEQFF. The CDR3 DNA follows: TGTGCCAGCAGCGAATTGGTTAGCTCCTACAATGAGCAGTTCTTC.

Concerning this clonotype itself: An end of the junction does not agree with germline; a read error may underlie this. V usage is TRBV6-1 and J usage is TRBJ2-3, with a tentative D call TRBD2 (6 bases). There are 14 residues in the CDR3. Per germline, CDR1 MNHNS and CDR2 SASEGT. The CDR3: CASSLFSSVDAQFF. The CDR3 nucleotides are TGTGCCAGCAGTCTCTTTTCTAGCGTAGATGCGCAGTTTTTC.

V and J are TRBV27 and TRBJ2-3; TRBD2 is a possible D gene (5 bases). TRBJ2-7 matches the DNA end more closely, so the J call is doubtful. Per germline, CDR1 MNHEY and CDR2 SMNVEV (reference sequence). This CDR3 region has 15 residues. The CDR3: CASRTGLRDKDTQYF. The DNA for the CDR3 is TGTGCCAGCAGGACGGGATTGCGAGACAAAGATACGCAGTACTTC.

The CDR3 coding sequence is TGCGCCAGCAGCCGGGACTTTAACAATGAGCAGTTCTTC. Translating it yields CASSRDFNNEQFF. The J gene is TRBJ2-1, the V gene TRBV4-1; tentatively, D is TRBD2 (6 bases). This CDR3 comprises 13 residues. V gave up 4 bases and J gave up 5 bases, with 9 bases separating them. Germline CDR1 and CDR2: MGHRA and YSYEKL.

The chain links TRBV6-4 to TRBJ1-1; possible D gene TRBD1, 5 bases. Looked up from germline, CDR1 is MRHNA and CDR2 is SNTAGT. V was shortened by 6 bases and J by 0 bases, with 17 bases between the two germline ends. The CDR3 sequence is 16 residues long. In DNA, the CDR3 is TGTGCCAGCAGAAACCGAACAGGATCCATGAACACTGAAGCTTTCTTT. Translating it yields CASRNRTGSMNTEAFF.

This clonotype was detected ten times or more. The chain recombines TRBV7-6 with TRBJ2-5; no reliable D call. Germline-derived CDR1 and CDR2 are SGHVS and FNYEAQ. With 5 bases removed from V and 3 bases from J, the gap between germline ends came to 10 bases. There are 13 residues in the CDR3. Written as DNA, the CDR3 is TGTGCCAGCAGCCGCCGACAAAAAGAGACCCAGTACTTC. Protein sequence: CASSRRQKETQYF. The variable domain in full, with the rest retrieved from reference TRBV7-6 and TRBJ2-5, is GAGVSQSPRYKVTKRGQDVALRCDPISGHVSLYWYRQALGQGPEFLTYFNYEAQQDKSGLPNDRFSAERPEGSISTLTIQRTEQRDSAMYRCASSRRQKETQYFGPGTRLLVL.

This clonotype was found many times. This chain links TRBV20-1 with TRBJ2-1; 7 bases are a match to TRBD2. The DNA end is more similar to TRBJ2-7, so the J call may be wrong. The CDR3 runs 13 residues. Germline V gene data show CDR1 as DFQATT and CDR2 as SNEGSKA (reference sequence). The CDR3 DNA is TGCAGTGCTGGGGCTAGCGGCATCTACGAGCAGTACTTC. This encodes CSAGASGIYEQYF.

Worth noting for this clonotype: A read error may produce the germline difference seen at one junction end. The chain combines TRBV6-1 with TRBJ2-3; D may correspond to TRBD1 or TRBD2 (5 bases each). Per the germline V gene, CDR1 is MNHNS and CDR2 is SASEGT. This CDR3 contains 13 residues. This CDR3 is CALHAGTTDTQYF. In DNA, the CDR3 is TGTGCCCTCCATGCTGGGACCACCGATACGCAGTATTTC.

With regard to this clonotype: One junction end disagrees with the germline gene, perhaps due to a read error. In nucleotides, the CDR3 is TGCGCCAGCCAAAGGGGGGTGTGTGCCAAAAACACTCAGTACTTC. Protein product: CASQRGVCAKNTQYF. V is TRBV10-1 and J is TRBJ2-4, with D perhaps matching TRBD1 or TRBD2 (6 bases each). The CDR3 is made up of 15 amino acids. The V gene's germline CDR1 is WNHNN and CDR2 SYGVQD (reference sequence).

This sequence joins TRBV6-5 and TRBJ2-3; 12 bases agree with TRBD1. CDR1 and CDR2 from the germline V gene are MNHEY and SVGAGI. V dropped 2 bases and J dropped 6; count of bases not matched to a gene: 9. The CDR3 sequence is 17 residues long. The CDR3 sequence: CASSYGTGGVFLDTQYF. CDR3 coding DNA: TGTGCCAGCAGTTACGGGACAGGGGGCGTTTTTTTGGATACGCAGTATTTT.

The rearrangement uses TRBV30 and TRBJ1-1; D is uncertain. V lost 1 base, J lost 4 bases, and 13 bases lay in between. Germline CDR1 GTSNPN, CDR2 SVGIG (reference sequence). CDR3 size: 14 residues. This CDR3 reads CAWSEGGISTEAFF. CDR3 in DNA: TGTGCCTGGAGTGAGGGAGGGATTAGCACTGAAGCTTTCTTT.

This clonotype was seen more than once but under ten times. This chain connects TRBV18 to TRBJ2-5; TRBD1 matches 8 bases. This CDR3 is built from 15 residues. After removal of 5 bases from V and 5 bases from J, the junction contained 10 bases not matched to a gene. Germline V CDR1 and CDR2: KGHSH, LQKENI. The CDR3 region is CASSKTGDPRETQYF. CDR3 coding DNA: TGTGCCAGCTCAAAGACAGGGGACCCCAGGGAGACCCAGTACTTC.

The genes are TRBV6-2 or TRBV6-3 and TRBJ1-1; D is unclear. Between the trimmed V and J ends, which lost 2 bases and 5 bases, there was a span of 21 bases. The CDR3 extends over 17 amino acids. Germline CDR1 MNHEY, CDR2 SVGEGT. CDR3 sequence (DNA): TGTGCCAGCAGTTACAGGTCCCGGGGAGTGACGGGTACTGAAGCTTTCTTT. This encodes CASSYRSRGVTGTEAFF.

As to this clonotype: One end of the junction fails to match germline, which may point to a read error. The V gene is TRBV27, the J gene TRBJ2-3; possibly TRBD1 or TRBD2 for D (5 bases each). The V gene's germline CDR1 is MNHEY and CDR2 SMNVEV (reference sequence). The CDR3 consists of 14 residues. DNA for the CDR3: TGTGCCAGCAGTAGGACCGGGACGACAGAGACGCAGTACTTT. Protein sequence: CASSRTGTTETQYF.

A few counts support this clonotype. The gene calls are TRBV6-1 and TRBJ2-1; D may be TRBD1 or TRBD2 (5 bases each). The end of the DNA aligns better with TRBJ2-7, so the J call may be wrong. The CDR3 runs to 11 residues. Germline V gives CDR1 MNHNS, CDR2 SASEGT. The CDR3 DNA is TGTGCCAGCAGTGAATGGGGGGAGCAGTACTTC. Its translation is CASSEWGEQYF.

This rearrangement joins TRBV27 to TRBJ2-1; D gene uncertain. Trimming removed 3 bases from V and 12 bases from J, with 9 bases in between. Germline V gene sequence: CDR1 MNHEY, CDR2 SMNVEV (reference sequence). This CDR3 region has 11 residues. CDR3 nucleotide sequence: TGTGCCAGCAGTTTCGGGTATTGGCAGTTCTTC. It encodes CASSFGYWQFF.

This chain uses TRBV6-1 with TRBJ1-4; 7 bases are a match to TRBD1. Per germline, CDR1 MNHNS and CDR2 SASEGT. After removal of 6 bases from V and 8 bases from J, the junction contained 15 bases not matched to a gene. The CDR3 runs 16 residues. CDR3 amino acids: CASRSLDRVGKEKLFF. Written as DNA, the CDR3 is TGTGCCAGCAGAAGCCTTGACAGGGTGGGGAAAGAAAAACTGTTTTTT.

By share, this clonotype ranks as medium-sized. The chain carries TRBV10-1 and TRBJ2-7, with 7 bases identical to TRBD2. The germline CDR1 and CDR2 sequences are WNHNN and SYGVQD (reference sequence). The ends lost 2 bases at V and 2 bases at J; junction bases unmatched: 3. The CDR3 runs 14 residues. DNA of the CDR3: TGCGCCAGCAGTGAGGCGGGAGCGGCCTACGAGCAGTACTTC. This codes for CASSEAGAAYEQYF.

This chain joins TRBV9 and TRBJ2-5, with TRBD2 matching over 9 bases. The CDR3 totals 16 residues. J lost 9 bases, V lost 0 bases, and 12 bases had no gene match. Germline CDR1 and CDR2: SGDLS and YYNGEE. The CDR3: CASSVEAGGQVWAQYF. The CDR3 DNA follows: TGTGCCAGCAGCGTAGAAGCGGGAGGCCAGGTGTGGGCCCAGTACTTC.

This clonotype came up many times. Here the CDR3 DNA reads TGTGCCAGCAGTGAATCGACAGGGGATGGAAAGTACTTC. Translating it yields CASSESTGDGKYF. V is TRBV6-1 and J is TRBJ2-5, with 8 bases lining up with TRBD1. V lost 2 bases, J lost 12 bases, and 8 bases stayed unmatched. The length of the CDR3 is 13 residues. Germline CDR1 and CDR2: MNHNS and SASEGT.